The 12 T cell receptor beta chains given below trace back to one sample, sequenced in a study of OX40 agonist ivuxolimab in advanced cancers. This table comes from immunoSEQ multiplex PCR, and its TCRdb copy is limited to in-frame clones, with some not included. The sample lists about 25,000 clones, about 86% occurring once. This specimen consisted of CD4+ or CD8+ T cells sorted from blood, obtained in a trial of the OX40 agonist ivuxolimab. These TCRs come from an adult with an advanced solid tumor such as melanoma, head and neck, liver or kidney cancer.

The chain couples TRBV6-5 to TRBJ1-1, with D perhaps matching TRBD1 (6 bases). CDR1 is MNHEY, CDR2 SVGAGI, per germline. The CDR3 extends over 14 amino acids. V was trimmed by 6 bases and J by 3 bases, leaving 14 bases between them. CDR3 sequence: CASRARQEYTEAFF. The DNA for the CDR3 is TGTGCCAGCAGGGCAAGACAGGAATACACTGAAGCTTTCTTT.

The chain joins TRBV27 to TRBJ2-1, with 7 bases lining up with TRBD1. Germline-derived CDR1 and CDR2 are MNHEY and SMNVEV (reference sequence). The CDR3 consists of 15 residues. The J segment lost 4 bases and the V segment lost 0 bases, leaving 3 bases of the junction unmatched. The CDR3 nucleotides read TGTGCCAGCAGTTTATCGACAGGGTATTACAATGAGCAGTTCTTC. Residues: CASSLSTGYYNEQFF.

The CDR3 reads CASSQDASGGSLDEQYF. The CDR3 DNA is TGTGCCAGCAGCCAAGATGCCAGCGGGGGGTCGTTAGACGAGCAGTACTTC. The rearrangement links TRBV4-2 to TRBJ2-7, with 9 bases fitting TRBD2. After removal of 0 bases from V and 5 bases from J, the junction contained 11 bases not matched to a gene. The germline V gene encodes CDR1 LGHNA and CDR2 YNFKEQ. This CDR3 has 17 residues.

CDR3 in DNA: TGTGCCAGCAGTTTCTCCGGGACAGCCGACCAGTACTTC. This codes for CASSFSGTADQYF. V is TRBV27 and J is TRBJ2-7, with 7 bases identical to TRBD1. CDR1 and CDR2 (germline): MNHEY, SMNVEV (reference sequence). This CDR3 spans 13 amino acids. The ends lost 3 bases at V and 10 bases at J; junction bases unmatched: 9.

Here the CDR3 DNA reads TGTGCCAGCAGCTTGCGGGCCAGGCCCTACGAGCAGTACTTC. Amino acid sequence: CASSLRARPYEQYF. This sequence joins TRBV5-6 and TRBJ2-7; D unresolved. This CDR3 is built from 14 residues. The ends were cut back, 1 base at V and 2 bases at J, with 10 bases in the middle. Germline-derived CDR1 and CDR2 are SGHDT and YYEEEE.

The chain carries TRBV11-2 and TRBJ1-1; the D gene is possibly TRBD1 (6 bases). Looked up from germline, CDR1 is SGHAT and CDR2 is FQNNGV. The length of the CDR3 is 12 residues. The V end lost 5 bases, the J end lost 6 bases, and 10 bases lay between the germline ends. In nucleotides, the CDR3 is TGTGCCAGCAGCACCGGACAGTCTGAAGCTTTCTTT. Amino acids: CASSTGQSEAFF.

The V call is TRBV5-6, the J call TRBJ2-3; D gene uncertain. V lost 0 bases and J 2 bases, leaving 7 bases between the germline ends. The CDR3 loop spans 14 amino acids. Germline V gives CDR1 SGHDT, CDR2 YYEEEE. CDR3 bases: TGTGCCAGCAGCTTGGGTAGGGACACAGATACGCAGTATTTT. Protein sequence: CASSLGRDTDTQYF.

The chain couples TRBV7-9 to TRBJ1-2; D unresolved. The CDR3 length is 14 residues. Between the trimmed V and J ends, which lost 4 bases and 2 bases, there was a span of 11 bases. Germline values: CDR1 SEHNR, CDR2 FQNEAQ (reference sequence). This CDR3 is CASSSSVWNYGYTF. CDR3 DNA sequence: TGTGCCAGCAGCTCGAGCGTATGGAACTATGGCTACACCTTC.

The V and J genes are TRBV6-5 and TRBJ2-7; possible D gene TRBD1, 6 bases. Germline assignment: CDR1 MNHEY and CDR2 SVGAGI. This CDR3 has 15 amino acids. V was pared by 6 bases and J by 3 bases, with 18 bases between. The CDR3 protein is CASSHRVEGVYEQYF. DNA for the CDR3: TGTGCCAGCAGCCACAGGGTAGAAGGCGTCTACGAGCAGTACTTC.

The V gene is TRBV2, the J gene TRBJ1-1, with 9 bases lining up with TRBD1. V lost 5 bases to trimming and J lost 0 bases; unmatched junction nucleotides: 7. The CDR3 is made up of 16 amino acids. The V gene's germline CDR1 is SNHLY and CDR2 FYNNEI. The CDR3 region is CASSPRDRALNTEAFF. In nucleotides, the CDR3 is TGTGCCAGCAGTCCTAGGGACAGGGCCTTGAACACTGAAGCTTTCTTT.

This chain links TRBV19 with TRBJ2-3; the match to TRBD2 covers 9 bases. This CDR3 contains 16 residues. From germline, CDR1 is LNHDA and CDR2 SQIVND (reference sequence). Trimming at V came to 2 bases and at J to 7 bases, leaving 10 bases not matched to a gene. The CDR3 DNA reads TGTGCCAGTAGTATATTGGGGACTAGCCCAGTTCATACGCAGTATTTT. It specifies CASSILGTSPVHTQYF.

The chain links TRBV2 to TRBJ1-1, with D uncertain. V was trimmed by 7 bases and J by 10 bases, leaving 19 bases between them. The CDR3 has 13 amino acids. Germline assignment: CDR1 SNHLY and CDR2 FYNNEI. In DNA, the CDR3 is TGTGCCAGCACCGGAAGAGGGAACTATACAGCTTTCTTT. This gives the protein CASTGRGNYTAFF.